This passage covers 26 T cell receptor beta chains from one sample sequenced in a study of radiation and T cells in renal cell carcinoma. Clones were sequenced by immunoSEQ multiplex PCR, and TCRdb holds only the in-frame ones, with some missing. The data contain 15,000 to 20,000 clones, around 65% of them seen just once; the ten biggest clones take up roughly 27%. Noted treatment: 15 Gy SBRT to primary tumor, nephrectomy 4 weeks later. Specimen: tumor tissue, collected from a patient whose treatment included radiotherapy and nephrectomy. These receptors all stem from a woman between 70 and 85 years old with renal cell carcinoma.

The V gene is TRBV18, the J gene TRBJ1-2, with 8 bases that match TRBD1. Trimming removed 3 bases from V and 7 bases from J; junction bases left unmatched: 10. This CDR3 region has 15 residues. CDR1 is KGHSH and CDR2 is LQKENI in the germline V gene. CDR3 sequence: CASSPGQGETVGYTF. CDR3 coding DNA: TGTGCCAGCTCACCCGGACAGGGCGAGACGGTTGGCTACACCTTC.

The chain uses TRBV5-4 and TRBJ2-3, with a tentative D call TRBD1 (6 bases). Germline values: CDR1 SGHNT, CDR2 YYREEE (reference sequence). The V end lost 2 bases, the J end lost 6 bases, and 16 bases lay between the germline ends. This CDR3 has 15 amino acids. CDR3 region: CASSFWGRTEDTQYF. The CDR3 coding sequence is TGTGCCAGCAGCTTTTGGGGGCGCACCGAGGATACGCAGTATTTT.

This chain connects TRBV19 to TRBJ1-2, with 9 bases fitting TRBD1. Germline CDR1 and CDR2: LNHDA and SQIVND (reference sequence). J lost 2 bases, V lost 4 bases, and 14 bases had no gene match. The CDR3 runs to 18 residues. CDR3 protein: CASSTMPQGTGRNYGYTF. The CDR3 coding sequence is TGTGCCAGTAGTACTATGCCCCAGGGGACAGGGCGCAACTATGGCTACACCTTC.

The chain joins TRBV7-9 to TRBJ2-2; 8 bases fit TRBD1. The V gene end was trimmed by 11 bases and the J gene end by 4 bases; junction bases not matched to a gene: 3. This CDR3 comprises 12 residues. Germline CDR1 reads SEHNR; CDR2 reads FQNEAQ (reference sequence). The CDR3 nucleotides are TGTGCCCCGGACAGGGCCACCGGGGAGCTGTTTTTT. As protein: CAPDRATGELFF.

This clone appeared a single time. This rearrangement joins TRBV19 to TRBJ2-1, with TRBD1 matching 11 bases. The CDR3 extends over 14 amino acids. Germline loops: CDR1 LNHDA, CDR2 SQIVND (reference sequence). V dropped 7 bases and J dropped 5; count of bases not matched to a gene: 4. The CDR3 nucleotides read TGTGCCAGTACCCGGACAGGGGGCAACAATGAGCAGTTCTTC. Translating gives CASTRTGGNNEQFF.

The chain links TRBV5-6 to TRBJ2-7, with a possible D match to TRBD1 (6 bases). Germline CDR1 is SGHDT and CDR2 is YYEEEE. CDR3 length equals 14 residues. V lost 4 bases, J lost 7 bases, and 18 bases lay in between. CDR3 sequence (DNA): TGTGCCAGCAGCCCTTGGGGGCGGATGGGGGAGCAGTACTTC. Protein sequence: CASSPWGRMGEQYF.

This clone appeared a single time. V usage is TRBV5-3 and J usage is TRBJ2-1; TRBD2 matches at 7 bases. TRBV5-3 is filed as an ORF, its function uncertain. The CDR3 length is 14 residues. The V gene end was trimmed by 7 bases and the J gene end by 8 bases; junction bases not matched to a gene: 12. CDR3 sequence reads: CARVPWREIDEQFF. CDR3 DNA sequence: TGTGCCAGAGTCCCTTGGCGGGAGATCGATGAGCAGTTCTTC.

The V gene is TRBV27, the J gene TRBJ2-1; possible D gene TRBD1, 6 bases. Trimming shortened V by 0 bases and J by 6 bases, and 12 bases separated the two germline ends. The CDR3 consists of 15 residues. The germline gives CDR1 MNHEY, CDR2 SMNVEV (reference sequence). The CDR3 loop is CASSLSTPTGNEQFF. In DNA, the CDR3 is TGTGCCAGCAGTTTATCGACCCCGACAGGCAATGAGCAGTTCTTC.

The rearrangement joins TRBV10-3 to TRBJ2-3; D is ambiguous. The CDR3 spans 14 residues. Per the germline V gene, CDR1 is ENHRY and CDR2 is SYGVKD. V was cut by 0 bases and J by 3 bases, with 7 bases left in between. CDR3 amino acids: CAISESKPTDTQYF. CDR3 DNA sequence: TGTGCCATCAGTGAGTCGAAACCGACAGATACGCAGTATTTT.

V is TRBV7-9 and J is TRBJ2-1; possible D gene TRBD2, 5 bases. CDR3 length: 15 residues. The germline CDR1 and CDR2 sequences are SEHNR and FQNEAQ (reference sequence). V lost 6 bases and J lost 7, with 19 bases in between. CDR3 in amino acids: CASSSPGNVMNEQFF. The CDR3 region has the DNA TGTGCCAGCAGTTCTCCGGGAAATGTGATGAATGAGCAGTTCTTC.

This sequence joins TRBV6-6 and TRBJ1-1; no firm D call. Between the trimmed V and J ends, which lost 0 bases and 7 bases, there was a span of 6 bases. CDR1 is MNHNY, CDR2 SVGAGI, per germline (reference sequence). The CDR3 totals 12 residues. The CDR3 loop reads CASSYSTDEAFF. CDR3 DNA sequence: TGTGCCAGCAGTTACTCGACGGATGAAGCTTTCTTT.

The V and J genes are TRBV19 and TRBJ1-5, with D possibly TRBD1 on 5 matching bases. Germline V gene lookup returns CDR1 LNHDA and CDR2 SQIVND (reference sequence). This CDR3 comprises 15 residues. Deletions cut 5 bases from V and 6 bases from J, with 17 bases between. The CDR3 spells CASSPGHEPVQPQHF. The CDR3, as DNA: TGTGCCAGTAGTCCCGGACACGAACCCGTTCAGCCCCAGCATTTT. The full variable domain, completed using reference TRBV19 and TRBJ1-5, is DGGITQSPKYLFRKEGQNVTLSCEQNLNHDAMYWYRQDPGQGLRLIYYSQIVNDFQKGDIAEGYSVSREKKESFPLTVTSAQKNPTAFYLCASSPGHEPVQPQHFGDGTRLSIL.

This clone showed up just a few times. The chain has TRBV19 and TRBJ1-2; 10 bases are a match to TRBD1. CDR3 length: 13 amino acids. Germline assignment: CDR1 LNHDA and CDR2 SQIVND (reference sequence). V gave up 5 bases and J gave up 6 bases; unmatched junction bases: 3. CDR3 sequence (DNA): TGTGCCAGTAGTTCGACAGGGGGCGATGGCTACACCTTC. Translating it yields CASSSTGGDGYTF.

The chain recombines TRBV27 with TRBJ2-7; possible D gene TRBD2, 5 bases. Trimming pared 2 bases from V and 4 bases from J, leaving 15 bases between. CDR1 is MNHEY, CDR2 SMNVEV, per germline (reference sequence). The CDR3 is made up of 15 amino acids. The CDR3 DNA sequence: TGTGCCAGCAGTTTAGTGGCGGGCTCGGGGTACGAGCAGTACTTC. Protein product: CASSLVAGSGYEQYF.

This clone is a singleton in its sample. V and J are TRBV7-9 and TRBJ1-1; 9 bases match TRBD1. This CDR3 has 14 amino acids. The ends lost 5 bases at V and 1 base at J; junction bases unmatched: 2. CDR1 SEHNR and CDR2 FQNEAQ come from the germline V gene (reference sequence). The CDR3 loop is CASSRDRENTEAFF. For the CDR3, the DNA is TGTGCCAGCAGCCGGGACAGGGAGAACACTGAAGCTTTCTTT. The full variable domain, completed using reference TRBV7-9 and TRBJ1-1, is DTGVSQNPRHKITKRGQNVTFRCDPISEHNRLYWYRQTLGQGPEFLTYFQNEAQLEKSRLLSDRFSAERPKGSFSTLEIQRTEQGDSAMYLCASSRDRENTEAFFGQGTRLTVV.

This clone qualifies as medium-sized. The rearrangement links TRBV7-9 to TRBJ1-4; 7 positions agree with TRBD1. CDR1 SEHNR and CDR2 FQNEAQ come from the germline V gene (reference sequence). V shed 4 bases and J 5 bases; nucleotides not matched to a gene: 7. The CDR3 consists of 15 residues. DNA for the CDR3: TGTGCCAGCAGCTGGGGGGACAGCCGAAATGAAAAACTGTTTTTT. It is translated as CASSWGDSRNEKLFF.

V gene TRBV6-5 combines with J gene TRBJ1-6, with TRBD1 matching over 8 bases. The junction had 8 bases not matched to a gene; V was cut back by 5 bases and J by 8 bases. Germline lookup yields CDR1 MNHEY and CDR2 SVGAGI. The CDR3 length is 15 residues. The DNA of the CDR3 is TGTGCCAGCAGTATCAACCGGGACAGGTATTCACCCCTCCACTTT. Translation: CASSINRDRYSPLHF.

J is TRBJ2-2 and V is TRBV2; the D call may be TRBD1 or TRBD2 (5 bases each). CDR1 SNHLY and CDR2 FYNNEI come from the germline V gene. The V gene lost 8 bases and the J gene lost 7 bases, with 11 bases spanning the gap. The CDR3 has 12 residues. CDR3 loop: CASEGLSGELFF. CDR3 sequence (DNA): TGTGCCAGCGAGGGGCTTAGCGGGGAGCTGTTTTTT.

The CDR3 loop reads CAWSAQGTSGLGETQYF. In nucleotides, the CDR3 is TGTGCCTGGAGTGCTCAAGGGACTAGCGGATTGGGGGAGACCCAGTACTTC. The chain links TRBV30 to TRBJ2-5; 11 positions match TRBD2. The junction had 12 bases not matched to a gene; V was cut back by 1 base and J by 5 bases. In germline, CDR1 is GTSNPN, CDR2 SVGIG (reference sequence). The CDR3 is made up of 17 amino acids.

V gene TRBV12-5 combines with J gene TRBJ2-1, with a possible D match to TRBD1 (5 bases). V shed 0 bases and J shed 6 bases, with 12 bases lying between them. CDR3 length equals 15 residues. Germline CDR1 reads LGHNT; CDR2 reads FRNRAP. The CDR3 DNA sequence: TGTGCTAGTGGTTTGGTACAGGCTACCCTCAATGAGCAGTTCTTC. Encoded protein: CASGLVQATLNEQFF.

This chain uses TRBV5-8 with TRBJ2-2; TRBD1 matches at 8 bases. Looked up from germline, CDR1 is SGHTS and CDR2 is YDEGEE. The CDR3 is 18 residues long. Trimming cost V 4 bases and J 1 base; bases outside gene matches: 12. The CDR3 region has the DNA TGTGCCAGCAGCACCCTCGGACAGGGTAGTTTGAACACCGGGGAGCTGTTTTTT. It yields the protein CASSTLGQGSLNTGELFF.

This chain uses TRBV18 with TRBJ2-1, with 9 bases aligning to TRBD2. CDR3 length: 16 residues. Trimming removed 0 bases from V and 8 bases from J; junction bases left unmatched: 8. Germline CDR1 is KGHSH and CDR2 is LQKENI. In DNA, the CDR3 is TGTGCCAGCTCACCACCTGGATTTAGCGGGGGCGATGAGCAGTTCTTC. As protein: CASSPPGFSGGDEQFF.

CDR3 loop: CASSLQQNTEAFF. In DNA, the CDR3 is TGTGCCAGCAGCTTACAGCAGAACACTGAAGCTTTCTTT. V gene TRBV7-8 combines with J gene TRBJ1-1; D gene uncertain. This CDR3 comprises 13 residues. Trimming took 2 bases from V and 1 from J, leaving 5 bases between them. Germline V lookup: CDR1 SGHVS, CDR2 FQNEAQ.

The chain is built from TRBV5-1 and TRBJ1-2; 7 bases line up with TRBD1. Germline CDR1 reads SGHRS; CDR2 reads YFSETQ. Trimming cost V 1 base and J 6 bases; bases outside gene matches: 9. The CDR3 contains 15 residues. The CDR3 sequence is CASSLSTGAFDGYTF. As DNA, the CDR3 is TGCGCCAGCAGCTTGAGTACAGGGGCATTCGATGGCTACACCTTC.

The V call is TRBV9, the J call TRBJ2-5, with TRBD2 identical over 8 bases. CDR3 length equals 14 residues. CDR1 is SGDLS, CDR2 YYNGEE, per germline. V gave up 5 bases and J gave up 0 bases; unmatched junction bases: 3. The CDR3 coding sequence is TGTGCCAGCAGTGGCGGGGGGTACCAAGAGACCCAGTACTTC. Translation: CASSGGGYQETQYF.

This clone came up a few times. V and J are TRBV5-1 and TRBJ1-1; the D gene is possibly TRBD1 (5 bases). V dropped 0 bases and J dropped 5 bases, with 14 bases sitting between them. The CDR3 is 15 residues long. Germline V gene data show CDR1 as SGHRS and CDR2 as YFSETQ. The CDR3: CASSLDWGSGTEAFF. The CDR3 nucleotides are TGCGCCAGCAGCTTGGATTGGGGCAGCGGAACTGAAGCTTTCTTT.